A selection of T cell receptor beta chains follows, all from one sample in a study of blood T cell repertoires in COVID-19. Clones were read by immunoSEQ multiplex PCR, and TCRdb kept only the in-frame ones, dropping some. The data show about 220,000 clones, about 85% seen once. The sequencing sample was made of PBMCs or T cells enriched from blood (not recorded which). The origin of the receptors is a woman aged 25 to 39 who had recovered from COVID-19. The CDR3 runs from the conserved cysteine through the conserved F or W. A D gene is named only where the DNA matches it firmly. Size is omitted from some rows. Given values are once, few, many or a class for expanded clones.

d_call | j_call | v_call | clone_size | cdr3_nt | cdr3_aa
TRBD1 | TRBJ1-5 | TRBV7-8 | - | TGTGCCAGCAGCTTACAGGGGGCTGGCAATCAGCCCCAGCATTTT | CASSLQGAGNQPQHF
- | TRBJ2-1 | TRBV29-1 | - | TGCAGCGTCGGGTTGTCAATCAATGAGCAGTTCTTC | CSVGLSINEQFF
- | TRBJ1-1 | TRBV6-5 | - | TGTGCCAGCACCCGTTGGGGGGGCCGACAAGCTGAAGCTTTCTTT | CASTRWGGRQAEAFF
TRBD2 | TRBJ2-2 | TRBV7-2 | - | TGTGCCAGCAGCATATCGACTAGCGGGGGGCCTGGCACCGGGGAGCTGTTTTTT | CASSISTSGGPGTGELFF
TRBD1 | TRBJ1-5 | TRBV6-2/TRBV6-3 | - | TGTGCCAGCAGTTCGACAGGGGTGTATCGGCCCCAGCATTTT | CASSSTGVYRPQHF
TRBD2 | TRBJ2-5 | TRBV11-2 | - | TGTGCCAGCAGCTTAGATCCGATCGGGACTAGCGGGGGGTTGGGTGAGACCCAGTACTTC | CASSLDPIGTSGGLGETQYF
- | TRBJ2-3 | TRBV11-2 | few | TGTGCCAGCAGCTTAGTGTTAGCGTCGGTCCCAGATACGCAGTATTTT | CASSLVLASVPDTQYF
- | TRBJ1-1 | TRBV27 | - | TGTGCCAGCAGTCCGGGGATGAACACTGAAGCTTTCTTT | CASSPGMNTEAFF
TRBD1 | TRBJ2-5 | TRBV25-1 | - | TGTGCCACCACAGGGGGCGGATGGCAAGAGACCCAGTACTTC | CATTGGGWQETQYF
- | TRBJ1-5 | TRBV7-8 | few | TGTGCCAGCAGCTTTGGCTGGACAGTTAGCAATCAGCCCCAGCATTTT | CASSFGWTVSNQPQHF
- | TRBJ2-7 | TRBV18 | - | TGTGCCAGCTCACGAGAGCGCGATTCCTACGAGCAGTACTTC | CASSRERDSYEQYF
TRBD1 | TRBJ2-7 | TRBV12-5 | - | TGTGCTAGTGGTTTAATCATAGGGACAGGGACCGAGCAGTACTTC | CASGLIIGTGTEQYF
- | TRBJ1-2 | TRBV10-3 | - | TGTGCCATCAGTGACAACGCCAGGGCCTATGGCTACACCTTC | CAISDNARAYGYTF
- | TRBJ2-3 | TRBV7-8 | once | TGTGCCAGCAGCCCTGGACTTTTGGGTGAAGATACGCAGTATTTT | CASSPGLLGEDTQYF
TRBD2 | TRBJ2-2 | TRBV2 | - | TGTGCCAGCATGATAGCGGGGGGGCCGACCGGGGAGCTGTTTTTT | CASMIAGGPTGELFF
TRBD1 | TRBJ1-2 | TRBV4-1 | - | TGCGCCAGCAGGTGGTGGTCTGGACAGGGGGCGCGTATGAACTATGGCTACACCTTC | CASRWWSGQGARMNYGYTF
- | TRBJ2-2 | TRBV7-3 | - | TGTGCCAGCAGCTTAACGGCCCCCGGGGAGCTGTTTTTT | CASSLTAPGELFF
- | TRBJ1-4 | TRBV6-5 | once | TGTGCCAGCGGGACTCTTGCAACTAATGAAAAACTGTTTTTT | CASGTLATNEKLFF
TRBD2 | TRBJ2-2 | TRBV2 | - | TGTGCCAGCAGTGATTTCGGACTAGGGAACACCGGGGAGCTGTTTTTT | CASSDFGLGNTGELFF
TRBD1 | TRBJ1-1 | TRBV4-1 | - | TGCGCCAGCAGCCAGCGGCACCCCGGGACAGTGAACACTGAAGCTTTCTTT | CASSQRHPGTVNTEAFF
- | TRBJ1-5 | TRBV7-6 | - | TGTGCCAGCAGCTTAGGGCCAGGGGCGTTGCAGCCCCAGCATTTT | CASSLGPGALQPQHF